This TCR beta chain was found in a study of regulatory T cells in long-lasting Graves disease. Notes on the study in general: Graves' patients with persistent disease showed TCR diversity lower than patients newly diagnosed. Persistent disease favored TRBV28, TRBJ1-2 and TRBJ2-5. Not thyroid tissue but only peripheral blood was studied.

Arm-PCR of CDR3 regions and iRepertoire HTBI primers were used to build TCR beta libraries. TCRdb re-analysed the multiplex PCR reads in MiXCR, keeping a single row per CDR3 protein. The sample shows 600,000 to 800,000 distinct CDR3 sequences, around 32% of them seen only once. Details on this clonotype: Its antigen is still unknown.

The time point here: persistent/refractory GD, antithyroid drugs over 5 years with positive TRAb. The authors made the TCR library using RNA they extracted from PBMCs. Germline-derived CDR1 and CDR2 are LGHNT and FRNRAP. The CDR3 covers 16 residues. J was trimmed by 5 bases and V by 1 base; bases with no gene match: 10. Sequencing was performed on peripheral blood mononuclear cells (PBMCs), taken when the disease was refractory, from a patient treated with antithyroid drugs. The chain employs TRBV12-5 and TRBJ1-1; 7 nucleotides line up with TRBD1. This clonotype was obtained from a female donor with Graves disease. The CDR3 bases are TGTGCTAGTGGTTTGGCCCGGACAGGCCCGGGGACTGAAGCTTTCTTT. Translating it yields CASGLARTGPGTEAFF.